This TCR beta chain was recorded in a study of OX40 agonist ivuxolimab in advanced cancers. Background on the study: Dose-escalation patients had hepatocellular carcinoma, melanoma, renal cell or head and neck cancer. Study-level findings and limits: Doses of 0.1 to 3.0 mg/kg were accompanied by clonal expansion of CD4+ and CD8+ blood T cells by week 6.

The assay was immunoSEQ multiplex PCR, and TCRdb's table has in-frame clones only and misses some. The table has 50,000 to 65,000 clones, 81% seen once; the top ten hold more than 0.65%. This clone occurred a few times. The antigen is undetermined. CDR1 is SGHNT, CDR2 YENEEA, per germline. This CDR3 is 17 amino acids long. With V trimmed by 1 base and J by 1 base, 7 bases remained unmatched. Blood sampling was done at baseline, cycle 4 day 1, and cycle 7 day 1. Sequenced here: CD4+ or CD8+ T cells sorted from blood, sampled in a trial of the OX40 agonist ivuxolimab. The rearrangement uses TRBV11-3 and TRBJ2-5; 9 bases map to TRBD2. This TCR was recovered from an adult with an advanced solid tumor such as melanoma, head and neck, liver or kidney cancer. The chain's CDR3 is CASSLGSPGLAQETQYF. In DNA, the CDR3 is TGTGCCAGCAGCTTAGGAAGCCCGGGACTAGCCCAAGAGACCCAGTACTTC.